This section outlines one T cell receptor (beta chain) sequence together with its context. What it binds is unknown. The sample comes from a study of radiotherapy plus CTLA-4 blockade in lung cancer. Study at large: Disease control reached under 35%, with objective responses in 15% to 20%. Findings of the study overall: Tumor-derived TCR clones expanded in blood after radiotherapy plus ipilimumab.

V dropped 0 bases and J dropped 8; count of bases not matched to a gene: 4. Germline loops: CDR1 SGHNT, CDR2 YYREEE (reference sequence). This CDR3 has 16 amino acids. The method was immunoSEQ multiplex PCR; TCRdb's version includes in-frame clones alone and lacks a portion of them. The sample carries tens of thousands of clones, 75% to 85% recorded once. This sample comprised peripheral blood, obtained from a patient treated with radiotherapy plus ipilimumab. V gene TRBV5-4 combines with J gene TRBJ2-1, with 14 bases matching TRBD2. The source of this sequence is a human donor with non-small cell lung cancer who had a partial response to radiotherapy plus ipilimumab. CDR3 in DNA: TGTGCCAGCAGCTTGGCTCCGGGACTAGCGGGGGATGAGCAGTTCTTC. Protein: CASSLAPGLAGDEQFF.